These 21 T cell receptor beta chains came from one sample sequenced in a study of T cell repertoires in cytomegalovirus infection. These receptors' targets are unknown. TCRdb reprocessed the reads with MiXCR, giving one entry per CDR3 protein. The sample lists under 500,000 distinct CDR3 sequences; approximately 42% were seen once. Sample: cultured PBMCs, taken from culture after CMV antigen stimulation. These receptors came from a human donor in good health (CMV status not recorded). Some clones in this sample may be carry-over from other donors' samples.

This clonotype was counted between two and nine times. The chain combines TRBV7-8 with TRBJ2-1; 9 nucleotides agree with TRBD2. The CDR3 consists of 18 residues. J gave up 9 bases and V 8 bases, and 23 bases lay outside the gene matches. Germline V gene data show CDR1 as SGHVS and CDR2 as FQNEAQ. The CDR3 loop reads CASAPKIGRGGRGCEQFF. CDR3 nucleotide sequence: TGTGCCAGCGCCCCGAAAATAGGGCGGGGGGGCCGGGGCTGTGAGCAGTTCTTC. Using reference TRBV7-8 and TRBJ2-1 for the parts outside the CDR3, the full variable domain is GAGVSQSPRYKVAKRGQDVALRCDPISGHVSLFWYQQALGQGPEFLTYFQNEAQLDKSGLPSDRFFAERPEGSVSTLKIQRTQQEDSAVYLCASAPKIGRGGRGCEQFFGPGTRLTVL.

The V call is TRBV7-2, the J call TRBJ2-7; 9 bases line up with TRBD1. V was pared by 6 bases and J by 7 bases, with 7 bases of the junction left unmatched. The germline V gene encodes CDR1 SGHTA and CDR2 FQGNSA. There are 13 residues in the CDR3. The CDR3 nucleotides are TGTGCCAGCAGACCCGGGACAGGGAGGGAGCAGTACTTC. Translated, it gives CASRPGTGREQYF. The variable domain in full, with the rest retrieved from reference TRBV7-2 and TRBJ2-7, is GAGVSQSPSNKVTEKGKDVELRCDPISGHTALYWYRQSLGQGLEFLIYFQGNSAPDKSGLPSDRFSAERTGGSVSTLTIQRTQQEDSAVYLCASRPGTGREQYFGPGTRLTVT.

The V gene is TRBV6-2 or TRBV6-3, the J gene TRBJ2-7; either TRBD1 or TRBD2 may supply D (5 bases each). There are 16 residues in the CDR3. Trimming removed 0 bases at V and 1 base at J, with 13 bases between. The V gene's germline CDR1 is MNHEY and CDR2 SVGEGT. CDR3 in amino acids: CASSYSWGSESYEQYF. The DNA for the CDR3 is TGTGCCAGCAGTTACTCGTGGGGGTCGGAATCCTACGAGCAGTACTTC.

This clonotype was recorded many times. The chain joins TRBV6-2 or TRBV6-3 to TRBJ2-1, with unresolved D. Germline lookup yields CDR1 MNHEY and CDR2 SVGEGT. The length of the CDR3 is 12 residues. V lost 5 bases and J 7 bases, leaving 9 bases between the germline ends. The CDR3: CASSREWNEQFF. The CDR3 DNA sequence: TGTGCCAGCAGTAGGGAATGGAATGAGCAGTTCTTC.

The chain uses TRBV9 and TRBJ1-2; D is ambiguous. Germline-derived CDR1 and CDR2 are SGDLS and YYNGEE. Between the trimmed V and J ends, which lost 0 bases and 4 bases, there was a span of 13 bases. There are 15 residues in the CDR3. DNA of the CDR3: TGTGCCAGCAGCGTAGGAGACGTTGGGCTCTATGGCTACACCTTC. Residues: CASSVGDVGLYGYTF.

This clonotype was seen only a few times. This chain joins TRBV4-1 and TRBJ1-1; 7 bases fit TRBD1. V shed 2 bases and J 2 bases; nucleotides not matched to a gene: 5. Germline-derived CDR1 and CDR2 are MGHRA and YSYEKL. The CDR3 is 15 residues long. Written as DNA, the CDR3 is TGCGCCAGCAGCCAACAGGGACAGCGAAACACTGAAGCTTTCTTT. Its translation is CASSQQGQRNTEAFF.

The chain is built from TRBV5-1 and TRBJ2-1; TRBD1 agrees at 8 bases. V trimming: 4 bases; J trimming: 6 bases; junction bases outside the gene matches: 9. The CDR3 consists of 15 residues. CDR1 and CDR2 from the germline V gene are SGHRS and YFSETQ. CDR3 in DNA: TGCGCCAGCAGCCGATACGGACAGGGAAGCAATGAGCAGTTCTTC. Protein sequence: CASSRYGQGSNEQFF.

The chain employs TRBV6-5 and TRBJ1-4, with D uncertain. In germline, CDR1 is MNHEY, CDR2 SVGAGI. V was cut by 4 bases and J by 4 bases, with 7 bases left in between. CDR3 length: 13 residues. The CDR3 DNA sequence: TGTGCCAGCAGTTCGGGGTATAATGAAAAACTGTTTTTT. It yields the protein CASSSGYNEKLFF.

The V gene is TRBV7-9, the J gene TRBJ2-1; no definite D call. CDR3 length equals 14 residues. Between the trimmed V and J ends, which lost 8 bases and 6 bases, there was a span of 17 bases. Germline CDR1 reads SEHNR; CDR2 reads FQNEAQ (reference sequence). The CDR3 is CASGSWGISNEQFF. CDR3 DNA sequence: TGTGCCAGCGGCTCGTGGGGTATAAGCAATGAGCAGTTCTTC.

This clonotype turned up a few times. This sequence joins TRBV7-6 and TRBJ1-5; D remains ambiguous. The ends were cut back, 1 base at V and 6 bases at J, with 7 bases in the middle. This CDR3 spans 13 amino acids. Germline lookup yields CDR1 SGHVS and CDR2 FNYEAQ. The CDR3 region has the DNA TGTGCCAGCAGCTTAGGTTTGAGTCAGCCCCAGCATTTT. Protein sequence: CASSLGLSQPQHF. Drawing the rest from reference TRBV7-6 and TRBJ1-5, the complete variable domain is GAGVSQSPRYKVTKRGQDVALRCDPISGHVSLYWYRQALGQGPEFLTYFNYEAQQDKSGLPNDRFSAERPEGSISTLTIQRTEQRDSAMYRCASSLGLSQPQHFGDGTRLSIL.

The CDR3 DNA reads TGTGCCAGCAGCCTCTTACTAGCGGGTGCCAAGGAGACCCAGTACTTC. It is translated as CASSLLLAGAKETQYF. This rearrangement joins TRBV7-6 to TRBJ2-5, with 9 nucleotides matching TRBD2. Losses at the gene ends were 5 bases for V and 5 bases for J; bases not matched to a gene: 12. This CDR3 spans 16 amino acids. CDR1 SGHVS and CDR2 FNYEAQ come from the germline V gene.

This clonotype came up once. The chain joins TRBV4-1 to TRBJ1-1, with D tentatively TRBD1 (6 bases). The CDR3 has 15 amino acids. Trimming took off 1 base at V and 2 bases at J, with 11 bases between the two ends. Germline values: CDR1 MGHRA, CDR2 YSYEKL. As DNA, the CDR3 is TGCGCCAGCAGCCAAGGGGACACCCTAAACACTGAAGCTTTCTTT. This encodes CASSQGDTLNTEAFF.

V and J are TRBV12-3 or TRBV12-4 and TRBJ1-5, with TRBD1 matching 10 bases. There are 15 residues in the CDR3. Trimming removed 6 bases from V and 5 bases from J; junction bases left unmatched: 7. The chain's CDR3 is CASSRDRGLDQPQHF. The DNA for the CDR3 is TGTGCCAGCAGCAGGGACAGGGGCCTAGATCAGCCCCAGCATTTT.

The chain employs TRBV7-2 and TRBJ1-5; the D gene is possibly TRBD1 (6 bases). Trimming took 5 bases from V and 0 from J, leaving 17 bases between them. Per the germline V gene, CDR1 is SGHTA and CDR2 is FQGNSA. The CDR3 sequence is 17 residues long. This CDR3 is CASSPRGTIDSNQPQHF. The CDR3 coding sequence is TGTGCCAGCAGCCCTAGGGGGACGATTGATAGCAATCAGCCCCAGCATTTT.

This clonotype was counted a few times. This CDR3 reads CASHQANQPQHF. The CDR3, as DNA: TGTGCCAGCCACCAGGCCAATCAGCCCCAGCATTTT. V and J are TRBV7-2 and TRBJ1-5; D is unresolved. The CDR3 is 12 residues long. Trimming removed 8 bases from V and 3 bases from J, with 8 bases in between. Germline V gives CDR1 SGHTA, CDR2 FQGNSA.

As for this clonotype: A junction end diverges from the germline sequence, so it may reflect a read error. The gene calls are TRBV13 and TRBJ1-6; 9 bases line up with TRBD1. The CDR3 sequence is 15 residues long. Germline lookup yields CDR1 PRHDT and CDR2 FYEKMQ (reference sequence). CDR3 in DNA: TGCGCCAGCAGCATCGGACAGGGGAGGTATTCACCCCTCCACTTT. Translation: CASSIGQGRYSPLHF. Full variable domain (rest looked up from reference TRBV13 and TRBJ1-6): AAGVIQSPRHLIKEKRETATLKCYPIPRHDTVYWYQQGPGQDPQFLISFYEKMQSDKGSIPDRFSAQQFSDYHSELNMSSLELGDSALYFCASSIGQGRYSPLHFGNGTRLTVT.

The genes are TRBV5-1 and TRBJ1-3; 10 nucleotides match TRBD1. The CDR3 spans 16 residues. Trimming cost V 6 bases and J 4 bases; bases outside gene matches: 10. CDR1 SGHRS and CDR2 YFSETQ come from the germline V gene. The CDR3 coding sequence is TGCGCCAGCATTTGGGACAGGGGTCGACTGGGAAACACCATATATTTT. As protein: CASIWDRGRLGNTIYF.

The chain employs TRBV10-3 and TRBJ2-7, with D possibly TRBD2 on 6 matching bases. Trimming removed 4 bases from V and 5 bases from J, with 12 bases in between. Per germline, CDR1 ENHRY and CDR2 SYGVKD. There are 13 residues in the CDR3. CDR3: CAISGGTGDEQYF. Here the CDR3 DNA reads TGTGCCATCAGTGGGGGGACGGGAGACGAGCAGTACTTC.

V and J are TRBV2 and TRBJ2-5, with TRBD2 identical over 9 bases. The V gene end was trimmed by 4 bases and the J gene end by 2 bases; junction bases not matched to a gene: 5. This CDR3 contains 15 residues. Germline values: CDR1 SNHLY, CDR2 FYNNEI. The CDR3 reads CASSVLAGGQETQYF. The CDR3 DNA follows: TGTGCCAGCAGTGTCTTGGCGGGAGGGCAAGAGACCCAGTACTTC.

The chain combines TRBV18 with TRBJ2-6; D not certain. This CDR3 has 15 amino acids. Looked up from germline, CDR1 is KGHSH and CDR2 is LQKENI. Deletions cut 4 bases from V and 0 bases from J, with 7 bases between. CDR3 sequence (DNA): TGTGCCAGCTCACGGATGGGCTCTGGGGCCAACGTCCTGACTTTC. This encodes CASSRMGSGANVLTF. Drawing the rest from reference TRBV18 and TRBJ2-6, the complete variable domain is NAGVMQNPRHLVRRRGQEARLRCSPMKGHSHVYWYRQLPEEGLKFMVYLQKENIIDESGMPKERFSAEFPKEGPSILRIQQVVRGDSAAYFCASSRMGSGANVLTFGAGSRLTVL.

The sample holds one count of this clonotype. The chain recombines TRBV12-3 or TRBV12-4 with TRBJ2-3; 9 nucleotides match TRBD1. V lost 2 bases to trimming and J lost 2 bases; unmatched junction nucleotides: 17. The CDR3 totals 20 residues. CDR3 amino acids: CASSLTPGTGSSSLTDTQYF. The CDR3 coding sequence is TGTGCCAGCAGTTTAACTCCAGGGACAGGGTCTAGTTCCCTCACAGATACGCAGTATTTT.